The 24 T cell receptor beta chains presented below share a single source sample, sequenced in a study of Ad26.COV2.S vaccination and SARS-CoV-2 variants. Noted treatment: about 20 received Ad26.COV2.S at low or high dose, single or two shots; roughly five received placebo; per-sample allocation not given. After the first vaccine or placebo injection, samples were drawn on day 63. Method: immunoSEQ multiplex PCR; TCRdb's copy keeps in-frame clones and lacks some. The sample holds some 250,000 clones; approximately 88% are singletons and the top ten take about 11%. The sample was peripheral blood, taken in a trial of Ad26.COV2.S vaccine versus placebo. These receptors were collected from a person between 18 and 65 years old who received the Ad26.COV2.S COVID-19 vaccine or a placebo.

This sequence joins TRBV4-2 and TRBJ1-4; D not certain. The length of the CDR3 is 13 residues. The germline gives CDR1 LGHNA, CDR2 YNFKEQ. V lost 1 base and J 7 bases, leaving 7 bases between the germline ends. The CDR3 DNA follows: TGTGCCAGCAGCCAAGTAAAGAGTGAAAAACTGTTTTTT. Translating it yields CASSQVKSEKLFF.

The chain couples TRBV10-3 to TRBJ1-5, with D tentatively TRBD1 (5 bases). Trimming left V 4 bases short and J 3 bases short, with 10 bases between. The CDR3 totals 14 residues. Germline CDR1 reads ENHRY; CDR2 reads SYGVKD. CDR3 bases: TGTGCCATCAGTGCCGGGGGGTACAATCAGCCCCAGCATTTT. Translating gives CAISAGGYNQPQHF.

This clone was picked up one time. The chain combines TRBV10-3 with TRBJ1-1, with a weak D call TRBD1 (6 bases). V shed 10 bases and J shed 4 bases, with 16 bases lying between them. Germline loops: CDR1 ENHRY, CDR2 SYGVKD. The CDR3 sequence is 13 residues long. This chain's CDR3 is CATSYREGTEAFF. The CDR3 nucleotides are TGTGCCACGAGCTACAGGGAGGGCACTGAAGCTTTCTTT.

This clone has only a few counts. The rearrangement links TRBV7-2 to TRBJ1-4, with D uncertain. V gave up 5 bases and J gave up 8 bases, with 9 bases separating them. The CDR3 contains 12 residues. In germline, CDR1 is SGHTA, CDR2 FQGNSA. The CDR3 sequence: CASSAGREKLFF. CDR3 nucleotides: TGTGCCAGCAGCGCTGGGCGGGAAAAACTGTTTTTT.

This rearrangement joins TRBV9 to TRBJ2-3, with no clear D. Trimming took off 0 bases at V and 3 bases at J, with 8 bases between the two ends. Germline lookup yields CDR1 SGDLS and CDR2 YYNGEE. The CDR3 consists of 14 residues. CDR3 protein: CASSVEWPTDTQYF. The CDR3, as DNA: TGTGCCAGCAGCGTAGAGTGGCCAACAGATACGCAGTATTTT.

This chain connects TRBV28 to TRBJ1-4; TRBD1 matches 10 bases. V was clipped by 2 bases and J by 14 bases; unmatched bases: 8. This CDR3 spans 14 amino acids. Germline lookup yields CDR1 MDHEN and CDR2 SYDVKM. CDR3: CASSLPAGTGDLFF. The CDR3 coding sequence is TGTGCCAGCAGTTTACCCGCCGGGACAGGGGATCTGTTTTTT.

The chain joins TRBV6-2 or TRBV6-3 to TRBJ2-7, with TRBD2 matching over 8 bases. The V and J ends lost 4 bases and 3 bases, in that order; junction bases with no gene match: 11. This CDR3 spans 16 amino acids. Per the germline V gene, CDR1 is MNHEY and CDR2 is SVGEGT. CDR3 region: CASSFPLAGLSYEQYF. In DNA form, the CDR3 reads TGTGCCAGCAGTTTCCCATTAGCGGGACTCAGCTACGAGCAGTACTTC.

V is TRBV6-5 and J is TRBJ1-1; TRBD1 aligns across 7 bases. Germline trimming cut 7 bases from V and 4 bases from J; bases unmatched to any gene: 3. The CDR3 totals 12 residues. CDR1 and CDR2 (germline): MNHEY, SVGAGI. The CDR3 protein is CASNAGGTEAFF. In DNA, the CDR3 is TGTGCCAGCAACGCAGGGGGCACTGAAGCTTTCTTT.

This chain joins TRBV4-1 and TRBJ1-5; D ambiguous. Germline V gene sequence: CDR1 MGHRA, CDR2 YSYEKL. Deletions cut 0 bases from V and 6 bases from J, with 9 bases between. The CDR3 length is 14 residues. CDR3 DNA sequence: TGCGCCAGCAGCCAAGAGCAGGCCCCTCAGCCCCAGCATTTT. This translates into CASSQEQAPQPQHF.

CDR3: CASSQDFRQNYGYTF. DNA of the CDR3: TGCGCCAGCAGCCAAGATTTTAGGCAGAACTATGGCTACACCTTC. This chain links TRBV4-3 with TRBJ1-2; D remains unclear. Germline V gene sequence: CDR1 LGHNA, CDR2 YSLEER. The CDR3 has 15 amino acids. The germline V and J ends were trimmed by 0 bases and 2 bases, with 10 bases remaining between them.

The chain carries TRBV7-6 and TRBJ2-5, with 10 nucleotides matching TRBD1. The CDR3 spans 15 residues. Germline CDR1 SGHVS, CDR2 FNYEAQ. V gave up 6 bases and J gave up 5 bases; unmatched junction bases: 9. This CDR3 reads CASSRDRGNDETQYF. The DNA of the CDR3 is TGTGCCAGCAGTCGGGACAGGGGAAATGATGAGACCCAGTACTTC.

The V and J genes are TRBV10-2 and TRBJ1-1, with 7 bases identical to TRBD1. Germline CDR1 WSHSY, CDR2 SAAADI. This CDR3 spans 14 amino acids. The junction had 5 bases not matched to a gene; V was cut back by 6 bases and J by 1 base. The CDR3 region has the DNA TGCGCCAGCAGCGAGACAGGGAGGAACACTGAAGCTTTCTTT. This encodes CASSETGRNTEAFF.

The chain joins TRBV24-1 to TRBJ1-2, with 7 bases identical to TRBD1. V shed 3 bases, J shed 6 bases, and the junction held 6 bases outside the gene matches. The CDR3 runs to 14 residues. Germline-derived CDR1 and CDR2 are KGHDR and SFDVKD. The CDR3 region has the DNA TGTGCCACCAGTGATCGGACGGACAGGAATGGCTACACCTTC. Translation gives CATSDRTDRNGYTF.

The sample holds a few counts of this clone. V usage is TRBV20-1 and J usage is TRBJ1-5; D gene ambiguous. With 0 bases removed from V and 7 bases from J, the gap between germline ends came to 4 bases. CDR3 size: 11 residues. Germline CDR1 DFQATT, CDR2 SNEGSKA (reference sequence). The CDR3 region is CSAREGQPQHF. CDR3 coding DNA: TGCAGTGCTAGAGAGGGACAGCCCCAGCATTTT.

The gene calls are TRBV23-1 and TRBJ1-2; D not certain. TRBV23-1 is filed as an ORF, its function uncertain. This CDR3 is 18 amino acids long. V dropped 8 bases and J dropped 5 bases, with 30 bases sitting between them. Here the CDR3 reads CASLSPPLIYLPFYGYTF. The CDR3 bases are TGCGCCAGCTTAAGCCCCCCCCTAATTTATCTACCATTTTATGGCTACACCTTC.

This chain's CDR3 is CASSLWGASGGLTRTDTQYF. CDR3 nucleotide sequence: TGCGCCAGCAGCTTGTGGGGGGCTAGCGGTGGACTGACCCGCACAGATACGCAGTATTTT. The rearrangement uses TRBV5-1 and TRBJ2-3, with D possibly TRBD2 on 7 matching bases. V lost 1 base to trimming and J lost 1 base, with 25 bases between them. CDR3 length equals 20 residues. CDR1 is SGHRS and CDR2 is YFSETQ in the germline V gene.

This chain links TRBV10-3 with TRBJ2-1; 11 nucleotides align to TRBD2. The CDR3 extends over 16 amino acids. Germline V gene lookup returns CDR1 ENHRY and CDR2 SYGVKD. The junction had 7 bases not matched to a gene; V was cut back by 6 bases and J by 3 bases. Here the CDR3 DNA reads TGTGCCATCAGCGGCACCGGGACTAGCGGCTACAATGAGCAGTTCTTC. This sequence encodes CAISGTGTSGYNEQFF.

J is TRBJ2-7 and V is TRBV1; the D segment call TRBD2 is taken from the table without a DNA check. TRBV1 is noted as a pseudogene. This CDR3 region has 16 residues. This CDR3 reads CTSSQENSGTSYEQYF. The CDR3 DNA reads as TGCACCAGCAGCCAAGAGAACAGCGGGACCTCCTACGAGCAGTACTTC.

This chain joins TRBV5-4 and TRBJ1-4; D unclear. Germline V CDR1 and CDR2: SGHNT, YYREEE (reference sequence). The CDR3 runs to 14 residues. V was trimmed by 0 bases and J by 6 bases, leaving 9 bases between them. The CDR3 loop is CASSLDPGDEKLFF. The CDR3 DNA is TGTGCCAGCAGCTTGGATCCAGGAGATGAAAAACTGTTTTTT.

V is TRBV9 and J is TRBJ2-7; D ambiguous. CDR3 size: 16 residues. The V end was cut by 4 bases, the J end by 3 bases, with 20 bases between. CDR1 and CDR2 from the germline V gene are SGDLS and YYNGEE. CDR3 nucleotide sequence: TGTGCCAGCAGCTGCGTAGCAAGCAAGAGACTCTACGAGCAGTACTTC. This codes for CASSCVASKRLYEQYF.

The CDR3 region has the DNA TGTGCCAGCAGCTCTACCGGGACTAGCGGTGCCTTGCAGACCCAGTACTTC. Protein sequence: CASSSTGTSGALQTQYF. This chain uses TRBV7-9 with TRBJ2-5; TRBD2 matches 11 bases. This CDR3 contains 17 residues. CDR1 SEHNR and CDR2 FQNEAQ come from the germline V gene (reference sequence). The ends lost 4 bases at V and 6 bases at J; junction bases unmatched: 13.

The CDR3 DNA sequence: TGTGCCACCTCGGACGACACTAACTATGGCTACACCTTC. As protein: CATSDDTNYGYTF. The V call is TRBV6-5, the J call TRBJ1-2; the D is unclear. The CDR3 runs 13 residues. Trimming removed 10 bases from V and 0 bases from J, with 12 bases in between. Per the germline V gene, CDR1 is MNHEY and CDR2 is SVGAGI.

The chain links TRBV18 to TRBJ1-6, with no clear D. The V gene lost 2 bases and the J gene lost 14 bases, with 16 bases spanning the gap. The germline V gene encodes CDR1 KGHSH and CDR2 LQKENI. The CDR3 has 14 residues. The CDR3 DNA reads TGTGCCAGCTCACCAGGCCGGACGGGAACGTCCCTCCACTTT. Protein product: CASSPGRTGTSLHF.

The chain carries TRBV2 and TRBJ1-4; D gene uncertain. The CDR3 extends over 16 amino acids. CDR1 and CDR2 from the germline V gene are SNHLY and FYNNEI. V gave up 3 bases and J gave up 0 bases, with 11 bases separating them. The CDR3 loop is CASSEWQSSTNEKLFF. The CDR3 nucleotides are TGTGCCAGCAGTGAGTGGCAGAGCTCAACTAATGAAAAACTGTTTTTT.